What follows are 26 T cell receptor beta chains derived from one specimen sequenced in a study of T cells in Graves' hyperthyroidism and ophthalmopathy. RNA transcripts gave rise to amplified TCR beta CDR3 regions. The HTBI set primed first-round TCR CDR3 RT-PCR. TCRdb fed the multiplex PCR reads into MiXCR, producing one record per CDR3 protein. In the table there are about 350,000 distinct CDR3 sequences, about 15% of which are singletons. The sequenced sample consisted of blood. The receptors were sampled from a woman aged 60 to 75 with Graves' ophthalmopathy.

This clonotype has at least ten counts. The chain uses TRBV6-2 or TRBV6-3 and TRBJ2-2, with 7 bases aligning to TRBD1. The germline V gene encodes CDR1 MNHEY and CDR2 SVGEGT. This CDR3 spans 15 amino acids. J gave up 0 bases and V 5 bases, and 3 bases lay outside the gene matches. The CDR3 DNA is TGTGCCAGCAGTAGAGGGACAGCGAACACCGGGGAGCTGTTTTTT. It is translated as CASSRGTANTGELFF.

This clonotype turned up a few times. The chain uses TRBV6-2 or TRBV6-3 and TRBJ2-4, with 7 bases fitting TRBD1. The V gene end was trimmed by 5 bases and the J gene end by 0 bases; junction bases not matched to a gene: 7. This CDR3 has 16 residues. The germline V gene encodes CDR1 MNHEY and CDR2 SVGEGT. CDR3 nucleotide sequence: TGTGCCAGCAGTAAGGGACAGACCCTAGCCAAAAACATTCAGTACTTC. The encoded protein is CASSKGQTLAKNIQYF.

This clonotype was seen repeatedly, ten times or more. V usage is TRBV5-5 and J usage is TRBJ2-3; no clear D. The germline V and J ends were trimmed by 4 bases and 4 bases, with 13 bases remaining between them. Looked up from germline, CDR1 is SGHKS and CDR2 is YYEKEE (reference sequence). The CDR3 contains 14 residues. The CDR3 is CASSPGRHADTQYF. The CDR3 DNA reads as TGTGCCAGCAGCCCTGGCAGGCACGCAGATACGCAGTATTTT.

The chain carries TRBV4-1 and TRBJ1-1; no reliable D call. V lost 0 bases and J 1 base, leaving 9 bases between the germline ends. The CDR3 totals 15 residues. Germline-derived CDR1 and CDR2 are MGHRA and YSYEKL. The DNA for the CDR3 is TGCGCCAGCAGCCAAGATTATGGGAGGAACACTGAAGCTTTCTTT. Protein: CASSQDYGRNTEAFF.

This clonotype was seen ten or more times. The rearrangement joins TRBV28 to TRBJ1-1; D remains unclear. The CDR3 spans 14 residues. Germline lookup yields CDR1 MDHEN and CDR2 SYDVKM. The V and J ends lost 5 bases and 6 bases respectively, with 16 bases between them. The DNA for the CDR3 is TGTGCCAGCAGTAGCGGGTCAGGTTTGGCTGAAGCTTTCTTT. This translates into CASSSGSGLAEAFF.

This clonotype was seen more than once but under ten times. This chain joins TRBV28 and TRBJ2-1, with no clear D. The CDR3 is made up of 14 amino acids. CDR1 and CDR2 (germline): MDHEN, SYDVKM. Trimming took 4 bases from V and 4 from J, leaving 11 bases between them. The DNA for the CDR3 is TGTGCCAGCAGTTACCCCGACACGTACAATGAGCAGTTCTTC. Its protein is CASSYPDTYNEQFF.

This chain links TRBV7-9 with TRBJ2-2, with D perhaps TRBD2 (5 bases). Germline-derived CDR1 and CDR2 are SEHNR and FQNEAQ (reference sequence). The CDR3 sequence is 16 residues long. Deletions cut 5 bases from V and 2 bases from J, with 15 bases between. The CDR3, as DNA: TGTGCCAGCAGCCCCCGTGGCGGGTATAACACCGGGGAGCTGTTTTTT. Protein: CASSPRGGYNTGELFF.

Notes on this clonotype: A much larger clone differs from this one at a single base, so this may be a read error. This rearrangement joins TRBV24-1 to TRBJ2-1; TRBD2 matches 9 bases. CDR3 size: 14 residues. Per the germline V gene, CDR1 is KGHDR and CDR2 is SFDVKD. CDR3 region: CAPGDAGGQDEQLF. CDR3 bases: TGTGCCCCGGGCGATGCGGGAGGGCAGGATGAGCAGCTCTTC.

This clonotype was found a few times. The CDR3 DNA is TGCGCCAGCAGTATAAGGGGGGGGGGGGTCGAGCAGTACTTC. Translation gives CASSIRGGGVEQYF. The V gene is TRBV10-2, the J gene TRBJ2-7; TRBD2 might be the D (7 bases). Between the trimmed V and J ends, which lost 5 bases and 6 bases, there was a span of 17 bases. CDR1 and CDR2 (germline): WSHSY, SAAADI. This CDR3 spans 14 amino acids.

The sample holds many counts of this clonotype. The V gene is TRBV11-2, the J gene TRBJ2-7; D is ambiguous. Germline V gene data show CDR1 as SGHAT and CDR2 as FQNNGV. Trimming removed 0 bases at V and 2 bases at J, with 8 bases between. This CDR3 is 14 amino acids long. The CDR3 reads CASSLESGTYEQYF. CDR3 bases: TGTGCCAGCAGCTTAGAATCTGGGACCTACGAGCAGTACTTC.

This clonotype was counted many times. The V gene is TRBV18, the J gene TRBJ1-1; no definite D call. V lost 1 base, J lost 1 base, and 4 bases lay in between. The CDR3 has 13 amino acids. The germline V gene encodes CDR1 KGHSH and CDR2 LQKENI. CDR3 DNA: TGTGCCAGCTCACCACAGGGGAACACTGAAGCTTTCTTT. Translated, it gives CASSPQGNTEAFF.

This clonotype was counted only a few times. This chain joins TRBV24-1 and TRBJ2-1; 10 bases are shared with TRBD2. V trimming: 3 bases; J trimming: 8 bases; junction bases outside the gene matches: 6. This CDR3 is built from 15 residues. Germline CDR1 reads KGHDR; CDR2 reads SFDVKD. For the CDR3, the DNA is TGTGCCACCAGTGATCCCCTAGCGGGAGAGGATGAGCAGTTCTTC. As protein: CATSDPLAGEDEQFF.

In its sample, this clonotype was seen many times. The chain uses TRBV12-3 or TRBV12-4 and TRBJ1-1; a weak D match, TRBD1 (5 bases). The CDR3 runs to 15 residues. The V and J ends lost 7 bases and 1 base respectively, with 16 bases between them. In DNA form, the CDR3 reads TGTGCCAGCAACGTTTTCTCAGGGCCGAACACTGAAGCTTTCTTT. This encodes CASNVFSGPNTEAFF.

This clonotype came up a few times. The rearrangement links TRBV4-1 to TRBJ2-1; 8 nucleotides agree with TRBD2. V gave up 5 bases and J gave up 7 bases; unmatched junction bases: 7. There are 14 residues in the CDR3. The germline CDR1 and CDR2 sequences are MGHRA and YSYEKL. CDR3 protein: CASSSTGTRNEQFF. For the CDR3, the DNA is TGCGCCAGCAGCTCGACCGGGACTAGGAATGAGCAGTTCTTC.

Comments on this clonotype: The junction shows a germline mismatch at one end, possibly a read error. This chain joins TRBV28 and TRBJ2-5; the D is unclear. Per germline, CDR1 MDHEN and CDR2 SYDVKM. This CDR3 region has 12 residues. DNA of the CDR3: TGTGTCAGCAACCTAAACCCGTCTAGATGGTACTTC. It translates to CVSNLNPSRWYF.

This clonotype has more than one count but fewer than ten. The chain links TRBV6-1 to TRBJ2-5; D remains ambiguous. Germline lookup yields CDR1 MNHNS and CDR2 SASEGT. Trimming removed 7 bases from V and 9 bases from J, with 18 bases in between. The CDR3 is 13 amino acids. The CDR3 loop reads CASTALGSVSQYF. DNA of the CDR3: TGTGCCAGCACAGCTTTGGGGTCAGTGTCCCAGTACTTC.

In its sample, this clonotype was seen once. A much larger clone differs from this one at a single base, so this may be a read error. The rearrangement joins TRBV20-1 to TRBJ2-3, with 7 bases that match TRBD2. CDR3 length equals 14 residues. Trimming at V came to 2 bases and at J to 2 bases, leaving 4 bases not matched to a gene. CDR1 DFQATT and CDR2 SNEGSKA come from the germline V gene (reference sequence). The chain's CDR3 is CSARLADNTDTQYF. For the CDR3, the DNA is TGCAGTGCTAGACTAGCGGATAACACAGATACGCAGTATTTT.

CDR3 region: CASSGTANEKLFF. CDR3 bases: TGTGCCAGTTCTGGGACAGCTAATGAAAAACTGTTTTTT. The chain employs TRBV2 and TRBJ1-4; TRBD1 matches at 7 bases. V shed 9 bases, J shed 3 bases, and the junction held 4 bases outside the gene matches. Germline V CDR1 and CDR2: SNHLY, FYNNEI. The CDR3 runs to 13 residues. The full variable domain, completed using reference TRBV2 and TRBJ1-4, is EPEVTQTPSHQVTQMGQEVILRCVPISNHLYFYWYRQILGQKVEFLVSFYNNEISEKSEIFDDQFSVERPDGSNFTLKIRSTKLEDSAMYFCASSGTANEKLFFGSGTQLSVL.

This chain uses TRBV6-1 with TRBJ2-2; no clear D gene. The ends were cut back, 7 bases at V and 5 bases at J, with 11 bases in the middle. The CDR3 covers 13 residues. Per germline, CDR1 MNHNS and CDR2 SASEGT. CDR3 nucleotide sequence: TGTGCCAGCAATCGAGCGACTACCGGGGAGCTGTTTTTT. Protein product: CASNRATTGELFF.

At least ten counts were recorded for this clonotype. The V and J genes are TRBV11-2 and TRBJ2-5, with a weak D call TRBD2 (5 bases). Per the germline V gene, CDR1 is SGHAT and CDR2 is FQNNGV. Deletions cut 3 bases from V and 5 bases from J, with 13 bases between. CDR3 length equals 14 residues. DNA of the CDR3: TGTGCCAGCAGCTTCATAGGACTTAGGGAGACCCAGTACTTC. Translation gives CASSFIGLRETQYF.

This clonotype was observed many times. This chain connects TRBV2 to TRBJ2-5; 15 nucleotides line up with TRBD2. From germline, CDR1 is SNHLY and CDR2 FYNNEI. V was clipped by 6 bases and J by 5 bases; unmatched bases: 1. This CDR3 contains 14 residues. This chain's CDR3 is CASSGTSGRETQYF. The CDR3 DNA reads TGTGCCAGCAGCGGGACTAGCGGGAGGGAGACCCAGTACTTC.

This rearrangement joins TRBV4-1 to TRBJ2-2; D may be TRBD1 or TRBD2 (5 bases each). The germline CDR1 and CDR2 sequences are MGHRA and YSYEKL. This CDR3 comprises 18 residues. Trimming stripped 0 bases from V and 6 bases from J, with 20 bases between. CDR3 loop: CASSQESVGAGRSGELFF. DNA for the CDR3: TGCGCCAGCAGCCAAGAGTCCGTTGGGGCGGGTCGTTCCGGGGAGCTGTTTTTT.

This clonotype was observed many times. This rearrangement joins TRBV5-1 to TRBJ2-1, with D perhaps assigned TRBD1 or TRBD2 (5 bases each). Germline V gene sequence: CDR1 SGHRS, CDR2 YFSETQ. V lost 1 base to trimming and J lost 6 bases, with 14 bases between them. This CDR3 region has 15 residues. CDR3 nucleotide sequence: TGCGCCAGCAGCTTGTATTGGGAAGGGACCAATGAGCAGTTCTTC. Its protein is CASSLYWEGTNEQFF.

The chain joins TRBV4-1 to TRBJ2-3; D may be TRBD1 (5 bases). V was cut by 0 bases and J by 0 bases, with 16 bases left in between. There are 18 residues in the CDR3. CDR1 and CDR2 (germline): MGHRA, YSYEKL. Here the CDR3 DNA reads TGCGCCAGCAGCCAAGAATGGGGCGCCTCGACTAGCACAGATACGCAGTATTTT. Translating gives CASSQEWGASTSTDTQYF.

V is TRBV13 and J is TRBJ2-5, with 12 positions matching TRBD2. Germline CDR1 is PRHDT and CDR2 is FYEKMQ (reference sequence). This CDR3 has 14 residues. V shed 6 bases, J shed 7 bases, and the junction held 6 bases outside the gene matches. The CDR3 region is CASSLTSGSGTQYF. CDR3 bases: TGTGCCAGCAGTTTGACTAGCGGGAGTGGGACCCAGTACTTC. The full variable domain, rest sourced from reference TRBV13 and TRBJ2-5, is AAGVIQSPRHLIKEKRETATLKCYPIPRHDTVYWYQQGPGQDPQFLISFYEKMQSDKGSIPDRFSAQQFSDYHSELNMSSLELGDSALYFCASSLTSGSGTQYFGPGTRLLVL.

Worth noting for this clonotype: Given a much more abundant clone one base away, this may be a read error. This CDR3 reads CATSIAGNTGTQYF. In nucleotides, the CDR3 is TGTGCCACCAGCATTGCGGGGAACACAGGTACGCAGTATTTT. The gene calls are TRBV24-1 and TRBJ2-3; a possible D gene is TRBD2 (6 bases). The CDR3 has 14 amino acids. From germline, CDR1 is KGHDR and CDR2 SFDVKD.